This paragraph covers one TCR beta chain sequence. These data are taken from a study of T cell changes during pregnancy in multiple sclerosis. The germline V gene has CDR1 SGHVS and CDR2 FQNEAQ. The CDR3 contains 19 residues. After removal of 3 bases from V and 0 bases from J, the junction contained 10 bases not matched to a gene. Repertoires were generated with immunoSEQ multiplex PCR, while TCRdb's copy carries only in-frame clones and drops some. This table holds over 80,000 clones, 93% found once. The sequence came from a female donor in good health, enrolled as a control in a pregnancy study. This chain connects TRBV7-8 to TRBJ2-3; 12 bases map to TRBD2. The input for sequencing was peripheral blood, taken in the third trimester of pregnancy. The CDR3 DNA is TGTGCCAGCAGCTTCCCCCCCCCGACTAGCGGGGGCAGCACAGATACGCAGTATTTT. It encodes CASSFPPPTSGGSTDTQYF.